Here is one T cell receptor (beta chain) with its context. These data belong to a study of blood T cell repertoires in COVID-19. In the study overall: PBMCs, B-cell-depleted T cells, or T cells provided the cDNA or gDNA that made up the material.

The CDR3 runs to 14 residues. CDR1 is MNHEY and CDR2 is SVGEGT in the germline V gene. The V and J ends lost 0 bases and 2 bases respectively, with 2 bases between them. Data came from immunoSEQ multiplex PCR; TCRdb stores just in-frame clones and leaves some out. The repertoire holds around 380,000 clones, with more than 75% as singletons. The receptor's source is a human donor with acute or convalescent COVID-19. The donor label of this sample is uncertain. V gene TRBV6-2 or TRBV6-3 combines with J gene TRBJ2-6; D is unresolved. Sequenced input: peripheral blood. The CDR3 bases are TGTGCCAGCAGTTACTCTACTGGGGCCAACGTCCTGACTTTC. Protein product: CASSYSTGANVLTF.